This T cell receptor beta chain originates from a study of blood T cells in healthy people across ages. At the level of the study: There was about one barcoded beta molecule captured by template switching per two T cells. The study, taken as a whole, reports: It was not possible, with unsorted PBMCs, to conclusively compare naive and antigen-experienced cells. The long-lived group displayed more naive CD4+ cells, plus higher diversity, than the aged donors did.

Remarks on this clonotype: As yet, its antigen is unknown.

PCR was performed a second time for 7 to 11 cycles using a sample-barcoded 5' primer and a J-beta primer mix. TCRdb re-derived calls from the 5' RACE reads in MiXCR, one entry per CDR3 protein. The data show some 1.6 million distinct CDR3 sequences, 30% to 35% seen once. This CDR3 spans 15 amino acids. V dropped 2 bases and J dropped 1 base, with 9 bases sitting between them. The receptor was derived from a woman aged 30 to 39 in good health. V usage is TRBV12-3 or TRBV12-4 and J usage is TRBJ2-1; D is undetermined. The specimen sequenced was blood. The CDR3, as DNA: TGTGCCAGCAGTTTAACCCGGAGATCCTACAATGAGCAGTTCTTC. This translates into CASSLTRRSYNEQFF.